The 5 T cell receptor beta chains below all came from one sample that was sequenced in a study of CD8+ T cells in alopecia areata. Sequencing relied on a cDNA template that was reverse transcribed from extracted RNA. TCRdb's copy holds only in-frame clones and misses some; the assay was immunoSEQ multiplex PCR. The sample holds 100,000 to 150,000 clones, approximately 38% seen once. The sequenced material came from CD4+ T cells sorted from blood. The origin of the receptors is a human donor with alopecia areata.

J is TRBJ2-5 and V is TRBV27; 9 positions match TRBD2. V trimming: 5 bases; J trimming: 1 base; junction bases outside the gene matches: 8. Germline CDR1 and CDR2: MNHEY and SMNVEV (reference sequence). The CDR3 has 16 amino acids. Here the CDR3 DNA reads TGTGCCAGCAGTGACATTAGCGGGAGTCTCCAAGAGACCCAGTACTTC. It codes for CASSDISGSLQETQYF.

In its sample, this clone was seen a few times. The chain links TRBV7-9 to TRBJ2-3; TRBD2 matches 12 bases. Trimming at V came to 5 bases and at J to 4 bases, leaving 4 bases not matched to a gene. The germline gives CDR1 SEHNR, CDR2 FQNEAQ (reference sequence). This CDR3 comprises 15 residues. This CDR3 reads CASSPTSGGPDTQYF. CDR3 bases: TGTGCCAGCAGCCCGACTAGCGGGGGCCCAGATACGCAGTATTTT.

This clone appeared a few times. CDR3 protein: CASSGSRGVNTEAFF. The CDR3 region has the DNA TGTGCCAGCAGCGGCTCCAGGGGGGTGAACACTGAAGCTTTCTTT. The chain links TRBV14 to TRBJ1-1, with 7 bases identical to TRBD1. CDR1 is SGHDN and CDR2 is FVKESK in the germline V gene. This CDR3 has 15 residues. The J segment lost 0 bases and the V segment lost 5 bases, leaving 6 bases of the junction unmatched.

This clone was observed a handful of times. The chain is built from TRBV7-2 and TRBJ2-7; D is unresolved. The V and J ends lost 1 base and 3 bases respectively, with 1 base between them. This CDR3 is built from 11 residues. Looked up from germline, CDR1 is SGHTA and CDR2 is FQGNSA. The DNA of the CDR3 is TGTGCCAGCAGCTTAGTCTACGAGCAGTACTTC. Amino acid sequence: CASSLVYEQYF.

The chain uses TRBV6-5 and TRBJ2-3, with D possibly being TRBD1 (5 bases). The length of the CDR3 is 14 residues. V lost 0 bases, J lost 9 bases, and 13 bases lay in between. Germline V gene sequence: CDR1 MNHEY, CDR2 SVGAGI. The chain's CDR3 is CASSYSTRRQTQYF. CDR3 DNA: TGTGCCAGCAGTTACTCAACCCGGAGACAGACGCAGTATTTT.